Each of the 12 T cell receptor beta chains below was sequenced from the same sample in a study of T cells in Graves' hyperthyroidism and ophthalmopathy. RNA transcripts were the template for amplifying TCR beta CDR3 regions. HTBI primers were employed in a first-round RT-PCR of the TCR CDR3. TCRdb recomputed calls from the multiplex PCR reads with MiXCR, one row per CDR3 protein. The sample includes more than 500,000 distinct CDR3 sequences, approximately 14% of them seen just once. The sequenced sample was blood. The receptors stem from a woman aged 40-49 years with Graves' ophthalmopathy.

This clonotype was observed many times. In DNA, the CDR3 is TGTGCCAGCAGTACCGATCGGGACACCGGGGAGCTGTTTTTT. This codes for CASSTDRDTGELFF. The chain uses TRBV28 and TRBJ2-2, with D unclear. Trimming shortened V by 5 bases and J by 3 bases, and 10 bases separated the two germline ends. The CDR3 contains 14 residues. In germline, CDR1 is MDHEN, CDR2 SYDVKM.

This clonotype was found many times. This sequence joins TRBV29-1 and TRBJ1-2, with 7 bases lining up with TRBD1. CDR1 SQVTM and CDR2 ANQGSEA come from the germline V gene. This CDR3 contains 13 residues. V lost 1 base, J lost 3 bases, and 2 bases stayed unmatched. CDR3 coding DNA: TGCAGCGTTGAAGGACAGGGTTACTATGGCTACACCTTC. It encodes CSVEGQGYYGYTF.

This clonotype has a count of ten or more. The chain has TRBV27 and TRBJ1-2, with 8 bases identical to TRBD1. V was pared by 3 bases and J by 7 bases, with 7 bases of the junction left unmatched. Per germline, CDR1 MNHEY and CDR2 SMNVEV (reference sequence). The CDR3 is 14 residues long. The CDR3 loop reads CASSFMTGAGGYTF. CDR3 sequence (DNA): TGTGCCAGCAGTTTCATGACAGGGGCGGGTGGCTACACCTTC.

This clonotype showed up many times. V gene TRBV30 combines with J gene TRBJ2-7; 7 bases are a match to TRBD1. The trim removed 1 base at V and 2 bases at J, leaving 2 bases unmatched. The CDR3 is 13 residues long. Looked up from germline, CDR1 is GTSNPN and CDR2 is SVGIG (reference sequence). Here the CDR3 DNA reads TGTGCCTGGAGTGGGACAGGCGCCTACGAGCAGTACTTC. It specifies CAWSGTGAYEQYF.

Comment on this clonotype: It is likely a read error, because the conserved phenylalanine at the end of the CDR3 is missing. This sequence joins TRBV6-1 and TRBJ2-7; 11 bases fit TRBD2. CDR3 length: 15 amino acids. V lost 5 bases and J lost 3; bases outside the gene matches: 6. Germline-derived CDR1 and CDR2 are MNHNS and SASEGT. CDR3 residues: CASSRVAGGFYEQYS. CDR3 DNA: TGTGCCAGCAGTCGCGTAGCGGGAGGGTTCTACGAGCAGTACTCC.

V and J are TRBV29-1 and TRBJ2-2; D remains ambiguous. V shed 5 bases and J shed 6 bases, with 10 bases lying between them. The CDR3 totals 12 residues. Germline V gene lookup returns CDR1 SQVTM and CDR2 ANQGSEA. CDR3 in DNA: TGCAGCGTTCGCCAGGCATCCGGGGAGCTGTTTTTT. The encoded protein is CSVRQASGELFF.

The rearrangement joins TRBV12-3 or TRBV12-4 to TRBJ1-2; D is unresolved. The CDR3 consists of 15 residues. V was clipped by 2 bases and J by 6 bases, with 16 bases between them. The CDR3 nucleotides read TGTGCCAGCAGTTTATCCCTAACTCCCGTCGATGGCTACACCTTC. It encodes CASSLSLTPVDGYTF.

This clonotype was detected ten times or more. V is TRBV5-1 and J is TRBJ2-2, with D possibly being TRBD1 (5 bases). V was shortened by 2 bases and J by 5 bases, with 13 bases between the two germline ends. Looked up from germline, CDR1 is SGHRS and CDR2 is YFSETQ. The CDR3 has 15 amino acids. The CDR3: CASSFRTPQTGELFF. Here the CDR3 DNA reads TGCGCCAGCAGCTTCCGGACACCCCAAACCGGGGAGCTGTTTTTT.

This clonotype was counted a few times. This chain uses TRBV12-3 or TRBV12-4 with TRBJ1-6, with D hard to call. V lost 1 base and J 7 bases, leaving 5 bases between the germline ends. There are 13 residues in the CDR3. CDR3 nucleotides: TGTGCCAGCAGTTTAGTAGGGAATTCACCCCTCCACTTT. Protein: CASSLVGNSPLHF.

The DNA for the CDR3 is TGTGCCAGCAGCTTAGCGCCAATGGGGCAGGGAAACACTGAAGCTTTCTTT. This sequence encodes CASSLAPMGQGNTEAFF. V gene TRBV11-1 combines with J gene TRBJ1-1, with a possible D match to TRBD1 (5 bases). The CDR3 spans 17 residues. Trimming pared 0 bases from V and 2 bases from J, leaving 16 bases between. Germline V lookup: CDR1 SGHAT, CDR2 FQDESV (reference sequence).

This clonotype has ten or more counts. The chain is built from TRBV12-3 or TRBV12-4 and TRBJ1-5; no definite D call. The CDR3 spans 13 residues. V lost 3 bases, J lost 0 bases, and 3 bases lay in between. The CDR3, as DNA: TGTGCCAGCAGTTTCACTAGCAATCAGCCCCAGCATTTT. Translation: CASSFTSNQPQHF.

This clonotype was detected ten times or more. J is TRBJ1-5 and V is TRBV20-1; D may be TRBD1 (5 bases). The CDR3 is made up of 14 amino acids. Trimming pared 1 base from V and 1 base from J, leaving 8 bases between. Per germline, CDR1 DFQATT and CDR2 SNEGSKA (reference sequence). DNA for the CDR3: TGCAGTGCTAGAGTTGGGGCGAGCAATCAGCCCCAGCATTTT. Translating gives CSARVGASNQPQHF.